The next 13 T cell receptor beta chains were all read from a single sample in a study of shared clonotypes between healthy human individuals. Clones were read by immunoSEQ multiplex PCR, and TCRdb kept only the in-frame ones, dropping some. The table lists approximately 95,000 clones, 67% of them singletons. The sequencing sample was made of memory CD8+ T cells sorted from blood. Subset: CD45RO+ cells pooled with CCR7-negative TemRA cells. Source of these receptors: a man aged 25-45 years in good health.

This rearrangement joins TRBV9 to TRBJ2-7, with TRBD1 matching 7 bases. With V trimmed by 4 bases and J by 2 bases, 3 bases remained unmatched. CDR3 length equals 13 residues. Looked up from germline, CDR1 is SGDLS and CDR2 is YYNGEE. The CDR3 nucleotides read TGTGCCAGCAGCCCCGACAGGGCCTACGAGCAGTACTTC. Protein sequence: CASSPDRAYEQYF.

This clone was recorded at least ten times. The chain links TRBV9 to TRBJ1-2; unclear D gene. V lost 2 bases, J lost 7 bases, and 9 bases lay in between. The CDR3 runs 12 residues. CDR1 and CDR2 from the germline V gene are SGDLS and YYNGEE. CDR3 in amino acids: CASSVNMGGYTF. For the CDR3, the DNA is TGTGCCAGCAGCGTGAACATGGGTGGCTACACCTTC.

This clone occurred many times. V gene TRBV30 combines with J gene TRBJ2-2; D is ambiguous. There are 15 residues in the CDR3. V was trimmed by 3 bases and J by 3 bases, leaving 14 bases between them. The germline gives CDR1 GTSNPN, CDR2 SVGIG (reference sequence). DNA for the CDR3: TGTGCCTGGAGAAGAGGTAGACGGGACACCGGGGAGCTGTTTTTT. It codes for CAWRRGRRDTGELFF.

The chain combines TRBV27 with TRBJ2-5; 7 bases line up with TRBD1. Germline CDR1 reads MNHEY; CDR2 reads SMNVEV (reference sequence). There are 15 residues in the CDR3. V shed 2 bases and J 3 bases; nucleotides not matched to a gene: 6. CDR3 region: CASSLTGEGEETQYF. For the CDR3, the DNA is TGTGCCAGCAGTTTAACAGGGGAAGGGGAAGAGACCCAGTACTTC.

In this sample, this clone turned up a few times. The chain employs TRBV7-9 and TRBJ2-1, with TRBD2 as a possible D gene (6 bases). The CDR3 is made up of 13 amino acids. Looked up from germline, CDR1 is SEHNR and CDR2 is FQNEAQ (reference sequence). Trimming cost V 6 bases and J 10 bases, with 16 bases left between them. The CDR3 nucleotides are TGTGCCAGCAGACGGGGACTCTCCTGGGAGCAGTTCTTC. It encodes CASRRGLSWEQFF.

This clone was seen only a few times. This rearrangement joins TRBV7-8 to TRBJ2-7; no definite D call. The CDR3 loop spans 11 amino acids. V shed 11 bases and J shed 5 bases, with 13 bases lying between them. The germline V gene encodes CDR1 SGHVS and CDR2 FQNEAQ. The CDR3 sequence: CAVFKEDEQYF. Here the CDR3 DNA reads TGTGCCGTATTCAAAGAGGACGAGCAGTACTTC. Full variable domain (remainder filled in from reference TRBV7-8 and TRBJ2-7): GAGVSQSPRYKVAKRGQDVALRCDPISGHVSLFWYQQALGQGPEFLTYFQNEAQLDKSGLPSDRFFAERPEGSVSTLKIQRTQQEDSAVYLCAVFKEDEQYFGPGTRLTVT.

With regard to this clone: At the DNA level, this CDR3 is encoded by other sequences in the same sample as well. The chain carries TRBV7-9 and TRBJ2-1; no clear D gene. Trimming left V 4 bases short and J 0 bases short, with 10 bases between. CDR3 size: 15 residues. The germline V gene has CDR1 SEHNR and CDR2 FQNEAQ (reference sequence). The chain's CDR3 is CASSSTRSSYNEQFF. The CDR3 nucleotides read TGTGCCAGCAGCTCTACCAGGAGCTCCTACAATGAGCAGTTCTTC.

This clone was picked up a small number of times. With a much larger clone just one base away, this may be a read error. The chain carries TRBV28 and TRBJ2-7; D remains ambiguous. Trimming took off 4 bases at V and 3 bases at J, with 4 bases between the two ends. The CDR3 consists of 11 residues. Germline V gives CDR1 MDHEN, CDR2 SYDVKM. The CDR3 loop reads CASSYYYEQYF. The CDR3 nucleotides read TGTGCCAGCAGTTACTACTACGAGCAGTACTTC.

The chain uses TRBV25-1 and TRBJ2-3; 10 positions match TRBD1. CDR3 length: 14 amino acids. The ends lost 4 bases at V and 4 bases at J; junction bases unmatched: 2. CDR1 and CDR2 (germline): MGHDK, SYGVNS. CDR3 DNA sequence: TGTGCCAGCAGTGGGACAGGGGGATCAGATACGCAGTATTTT. Translation: CASSGTGGSDTQYF.

CDR3: CAISDRVPGELFF. The CDR3, as DNA: TGTGCCATCAGTGACAGGGTACCCGGGGAGCTGTTTTTT. The rearrangement joins TRBV10-3 to TRBJ2-2; tentatively, D is TRBD1 (5 bases). Trimming shortened V by 3 bases and J by 6 bases, and 8 bases separated the two germline ends. The CDR3 length is 13 residues. Germline CDR1 and CDR2: ENHRY and SYGVKD.

The V and J genes are TRBV6-5 and TRBJ1-3; D is perhaps TRBD1 (6 bases). The CDR3 consists of 13 residues. Germline assignment: CDR1 MNHEY and CDR2 SVGAGI. Trimming stripped 4 bases from V and 2 bases from J, with 6 bases between. The DNA for the CDR3 is TGTGCCAGCAGTTCAGGGGCTGGAAACACCATATATTTT. Translated: CASSSGAGNTIYF.

Only one count was recorded for this clone. The rearrangement joins TRBV10-3 to TRBJ1-1; 7 positions match TRBD1. The CDR3 loop spans 13 amino acids. V dropped 5 bases and J dropped 2; count of bases not matched to a gene: 2. Germline CDR1 ENHRY, CDR2 SYGVKD. The CDR3 coding sequence is TGTGCCATCAGTCCAGGGGGTAACACTGAAGCTTTCTTT. It codes for CAISPGGNTEAFF.

A few counts support this clone. This chain uses TRBV28 with TRBJ1-3; D call uncertain. V gave up 5 bases and J gave up 0 bases, with 14 bases separating them. This CDR3 region has 16 residues. Germline CDR1 is MDHEN and CDR2 is SYDVKM. The CDR3 sequence is CASSPPSGHSGNTIYF. The CDR3 DNA reads as TGTGCCAGCAGTCCCCCTTCTGGGCACTCTGGAAACACCATATATTTT.